Listed below are T cell receptor beta chains from one sample, sequenced in a study of CD8+CD57+ T cells in acquired aplastic anemia. Each CDR3 protein gets one entry after TCRdb re-called the reads with MiXCR. The sample carries about 120,000 distinct CDR3 sequences, almost 40% recorded once. The sequenced material came from sorted CD4+, CD8+, or CD8+CD57+ T cells (not recorded which) from PBMCs. These receptors all come from a human donor with aplastic anemia. Each CDR3 is given without its conserved first and last residue. Fields, in order: D gene, V gene, clone size, CDR3 protein. A D gene is named only where the DNA matches it firmly. Size is omitted from some rows. Given values are once, few, many or a class for expanded clones.

. TRBV6-5 many ASSYSLDGGNYGYT
. TRBV2 . ASSEALESEQY
TRBD1 TRBV19 many ASSQGASVNYGYT
. TRBV5-1 few ASRPGENTEAF
. TRBV2 once ASSQNLLGSYNEQF
. TRBV19 many ASSIEGNTIY
TRBD1 TRBV7-9 . ASRSQGANGYGYT
TRBD1 TRBV20-1 . SARKPGQGVSGYT
. TRBV2 . ASSTGIEETQY
TRBD1 TRBV6-1 many ASTPDRGFSYEQY
TRBD1 TRBV29-1 . SVEQGGAEIY
. TRBV4-1 many ASSQAPSGNTEAF
. TRBV2 . ASRVGQPNSPLH
. TRBV19 . ASSSGGRQPQH
. TRBV12-3/TRBV12-4 few ASKNPSTGELF
. TRBV20-1 . SASDGRPEQY
. TRBV19 . ASSGNSLTHYEQY
TRBD1 TRBV14 many ASSRDRGNSPLH
. TRBV20-1 many SASIRAGAAEAF
. TRBV2 . ASSVIQGRNTEAF
TRBD2 TRBV10-3 . AISAAGGENEQF
. TRBV9 many ASSLHGNQPQH
. TRBV6-1 many ASGAQRLNQPQH
. TRBV19 . ASRTVFRGTIY
TRBD1 TRBV5-1 few ASSHTQGDTGELF
. TRBV3-1 few ASSHRLTEAF
. TRBV7-8 few ASSSGGGTQY
TRBD2 TRBV2 . ASSELAGRQETQY
TRBD1 TRBV7-2 many ASSRTGSYEQY
TRBD2 TRBV19 many ASSRRIAGGQRETQY
. TRBV14 many ASSRTTGKFGYGYT